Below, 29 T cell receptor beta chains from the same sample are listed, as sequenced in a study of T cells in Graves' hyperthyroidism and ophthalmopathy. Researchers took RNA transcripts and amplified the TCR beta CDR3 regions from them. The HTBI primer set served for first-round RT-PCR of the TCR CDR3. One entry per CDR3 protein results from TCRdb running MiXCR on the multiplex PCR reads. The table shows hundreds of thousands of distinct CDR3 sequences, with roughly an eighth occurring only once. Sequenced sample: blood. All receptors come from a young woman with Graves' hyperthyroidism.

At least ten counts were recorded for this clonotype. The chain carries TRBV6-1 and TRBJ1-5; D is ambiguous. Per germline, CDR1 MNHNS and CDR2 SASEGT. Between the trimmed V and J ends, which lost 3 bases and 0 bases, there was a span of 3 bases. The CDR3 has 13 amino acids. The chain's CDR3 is CASSDRSNQPQHF. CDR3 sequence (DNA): TGTGCCAGCAGTGATCGTAGCAATCAGCCCCAGCATTTT.

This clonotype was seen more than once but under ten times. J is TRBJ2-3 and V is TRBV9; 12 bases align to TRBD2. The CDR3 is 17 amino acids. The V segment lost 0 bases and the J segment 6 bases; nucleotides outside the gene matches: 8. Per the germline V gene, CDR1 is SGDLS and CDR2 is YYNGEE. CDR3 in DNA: TGTGCCAGCAGCGTAGAAACTAGCGGGAGGCCGGGGGATACGCAGTATTTT. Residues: CASSVETSGRPGDTQYF.

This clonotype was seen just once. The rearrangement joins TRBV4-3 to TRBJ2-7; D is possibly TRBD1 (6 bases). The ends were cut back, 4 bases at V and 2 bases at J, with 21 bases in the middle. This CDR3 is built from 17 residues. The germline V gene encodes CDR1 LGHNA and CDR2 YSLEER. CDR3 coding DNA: TGCGCCAGCAGCCGAGGTAACTACAGGGATGGGGCCTACGAGCAGTACTTC. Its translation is CASSRGNYRDGAYEQYF.

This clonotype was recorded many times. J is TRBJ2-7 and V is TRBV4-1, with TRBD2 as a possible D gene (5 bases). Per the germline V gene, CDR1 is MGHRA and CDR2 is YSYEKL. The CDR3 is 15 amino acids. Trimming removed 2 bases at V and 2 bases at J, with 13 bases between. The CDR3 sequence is CASSQSGGRTYEQYF. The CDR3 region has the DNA TGCGCCAGCAGCCAATCAGGAGGCAGGACCTACGAGCAGTACTTC.

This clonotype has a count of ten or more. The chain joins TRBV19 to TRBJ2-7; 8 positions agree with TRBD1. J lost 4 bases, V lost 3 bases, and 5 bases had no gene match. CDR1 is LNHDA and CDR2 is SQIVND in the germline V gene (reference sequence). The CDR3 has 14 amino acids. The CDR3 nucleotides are TGTGCCAGTAGTATCGCGCAGGGGGCATACGAGCAGTACTTC. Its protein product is CASSIAQGAYEQYF.

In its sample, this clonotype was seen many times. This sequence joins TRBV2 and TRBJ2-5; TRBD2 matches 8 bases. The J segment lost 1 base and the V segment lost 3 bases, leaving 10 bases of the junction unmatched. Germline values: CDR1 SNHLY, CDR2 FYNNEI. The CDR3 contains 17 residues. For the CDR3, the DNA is TGTGCCAGCAGTGACCCGGCGGGAGGACGACTCCAAGAGACCCAGTACTTC. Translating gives CASSDPAGGRLQETQYF.

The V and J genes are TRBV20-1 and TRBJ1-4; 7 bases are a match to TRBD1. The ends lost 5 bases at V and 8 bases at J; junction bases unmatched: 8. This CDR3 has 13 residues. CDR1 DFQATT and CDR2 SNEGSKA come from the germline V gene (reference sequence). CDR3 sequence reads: CSAGTVVGEKLFF. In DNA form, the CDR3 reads TGCAGTGCTGGGACAGTCGTCGGCGAAAAACTGTTTTTT.

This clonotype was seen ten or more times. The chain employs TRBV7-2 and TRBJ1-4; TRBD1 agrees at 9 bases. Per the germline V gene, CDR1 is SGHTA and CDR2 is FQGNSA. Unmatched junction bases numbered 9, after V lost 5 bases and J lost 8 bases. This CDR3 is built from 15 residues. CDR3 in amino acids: CASSPRTGEGEKLFF. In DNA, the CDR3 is TGTGCCAGCAGCCCTCGGACAGGGGAGGGAGAAAAACTGTTTTTT. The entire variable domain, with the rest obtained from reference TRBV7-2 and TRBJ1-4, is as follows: GAGVSQSPSNKVTEKGKDVELRCDPISGHTALYWYRQSLGQGLEFLIYFQGNSAPDKSGLPSDRFSAERTGGSVSTLTIQRTQQEDSAVYLCASSPRTGEGEKLFFGSGTQLSVL.

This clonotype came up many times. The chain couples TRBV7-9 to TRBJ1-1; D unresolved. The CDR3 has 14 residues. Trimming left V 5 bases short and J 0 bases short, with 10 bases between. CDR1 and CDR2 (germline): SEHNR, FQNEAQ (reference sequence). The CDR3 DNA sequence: TGTGCCAGCAGCCCGTCCAGCCTGAACACTGAAGCTTTCTTT. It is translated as CASSPSSLNTEAFF.

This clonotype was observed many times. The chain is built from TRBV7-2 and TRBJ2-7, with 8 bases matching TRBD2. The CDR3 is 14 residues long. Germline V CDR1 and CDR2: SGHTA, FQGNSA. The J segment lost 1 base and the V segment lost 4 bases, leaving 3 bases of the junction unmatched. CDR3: CASSSTSASYEQYF. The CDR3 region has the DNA TGTGCCAGCAGCTCGACTAGCGCGTCCTACGAGCAGTACTTC. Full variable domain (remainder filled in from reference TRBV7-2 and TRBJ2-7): GAGVSQSPSNKVTEKGKDVELRCDPISGHTALYWYRQSLGQGLEFLIYFQGNSAPDKSGLPSDRFSAERTGGSVSTLTIQRTQQEDSAVYLCASSSTSASYEQYFGPGTRLTVT.

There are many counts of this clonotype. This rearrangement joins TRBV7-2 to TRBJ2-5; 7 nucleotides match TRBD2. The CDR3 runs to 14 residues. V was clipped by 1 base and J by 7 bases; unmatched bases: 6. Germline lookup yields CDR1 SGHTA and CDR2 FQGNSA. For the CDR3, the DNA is TGTGCCAGCAGCTTAGATGGCGGCGGGAGGACCCAGTACTTC. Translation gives CASSLDGGGRTQYF.

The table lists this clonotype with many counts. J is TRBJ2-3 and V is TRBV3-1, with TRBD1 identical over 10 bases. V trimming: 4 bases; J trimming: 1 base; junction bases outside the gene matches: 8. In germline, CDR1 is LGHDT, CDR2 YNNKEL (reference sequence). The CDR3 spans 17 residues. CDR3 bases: TGTGCCAGCAGCCTTTCCTTCGGGACAGGGGGCACAGATACGCAGTATTTT. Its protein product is CASSLSFGTGGTDTQYF.

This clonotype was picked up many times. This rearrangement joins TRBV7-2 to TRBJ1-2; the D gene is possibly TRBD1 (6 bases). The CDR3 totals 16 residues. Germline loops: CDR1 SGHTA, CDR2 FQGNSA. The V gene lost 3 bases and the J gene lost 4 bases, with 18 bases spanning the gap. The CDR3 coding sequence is TGTGCCAGCAGCTTGGGGGACATTCTAGGGAGCTATGGCTACACCTTC. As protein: CASSLGDILGSYGYTF.

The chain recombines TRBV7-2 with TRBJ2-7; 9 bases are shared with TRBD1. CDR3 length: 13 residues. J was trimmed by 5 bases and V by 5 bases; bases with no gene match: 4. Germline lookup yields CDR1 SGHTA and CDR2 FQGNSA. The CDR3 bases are TGTGCCAGCAGCCCCAGGACAGGGGACGAGCAGTACTTC. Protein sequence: CASSPRTGDEQYF.

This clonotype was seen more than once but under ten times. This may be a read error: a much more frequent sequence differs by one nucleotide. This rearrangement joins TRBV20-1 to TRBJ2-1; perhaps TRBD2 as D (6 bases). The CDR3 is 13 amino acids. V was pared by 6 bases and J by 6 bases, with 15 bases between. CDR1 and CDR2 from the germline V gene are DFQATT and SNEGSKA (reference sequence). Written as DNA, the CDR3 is TGCAGTGCCTTAGGAGGGCCACTCAATGAGCAGTTCTTC. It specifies CSALGGPLNEQFF.

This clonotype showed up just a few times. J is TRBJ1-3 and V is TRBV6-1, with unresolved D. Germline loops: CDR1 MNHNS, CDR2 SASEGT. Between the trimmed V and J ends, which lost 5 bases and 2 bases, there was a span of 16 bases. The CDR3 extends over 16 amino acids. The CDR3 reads CASSFRGPQTGNTIYF. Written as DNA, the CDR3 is TGTGCCAGCAGTTTCCGCGGACCACAGACTGGAAACACCATATATTTT.

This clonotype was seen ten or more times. CDR3 residues: CASSLNSNLADTQYF. CDR3 bases: TGCGCCAGCAGCTTGAATTCGAATCTGGCCGATACGCAGTATTTT. This chain connects TRBV5-1 to TRBJ2-3; D remains ambiguous. This CDR3 spans 15 amino acids. Per the germline V gene, CDR1 is SGHRS and CDR2 is YFSETQ. The V gene lost 1 base and the J gene lost 6 bases, with 15 bases spanning the gap.

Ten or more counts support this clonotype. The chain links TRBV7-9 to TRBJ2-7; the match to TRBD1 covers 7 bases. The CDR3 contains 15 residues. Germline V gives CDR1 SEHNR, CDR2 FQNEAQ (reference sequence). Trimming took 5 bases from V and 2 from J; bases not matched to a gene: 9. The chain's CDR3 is CASSGTRDSPYEQYF. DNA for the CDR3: TGTGCCAGCAGCGGTACCCGGGACAGCCCCTACGAGCAGTACTTC.

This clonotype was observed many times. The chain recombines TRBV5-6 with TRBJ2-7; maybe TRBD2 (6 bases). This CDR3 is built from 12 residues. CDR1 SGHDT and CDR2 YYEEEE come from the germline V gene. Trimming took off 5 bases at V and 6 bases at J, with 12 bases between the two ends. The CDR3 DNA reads TGTGCCAGCAGTTTTGGAGGGAGCGAGCAGTACTTC. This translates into CASSFGGSEQYF. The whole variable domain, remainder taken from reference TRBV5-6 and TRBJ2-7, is DAGVTQSPTHLIKTRGQQVTLRCSPKSGHDTVSWYQQALGQGPQFIFQYYEEEERQRGNFPDRFSGHQFPNYSSELNVNALLLGDSALYLCASSFGGSEQYFGPGTRLTVT.

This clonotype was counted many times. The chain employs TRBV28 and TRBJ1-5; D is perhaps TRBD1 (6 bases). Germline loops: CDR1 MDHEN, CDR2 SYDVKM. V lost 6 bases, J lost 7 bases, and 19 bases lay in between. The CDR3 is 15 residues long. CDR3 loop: CASSPLPPGVQPQHF. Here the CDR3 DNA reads TGTGCCAGCAGCCCCCTCCCCCCAGGGGTCCAGCCCCAGCATTTT.

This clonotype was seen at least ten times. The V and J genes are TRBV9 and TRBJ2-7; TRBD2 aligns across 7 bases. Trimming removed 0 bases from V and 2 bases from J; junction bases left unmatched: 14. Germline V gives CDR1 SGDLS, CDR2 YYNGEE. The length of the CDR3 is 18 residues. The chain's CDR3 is CASSVGVGGWGGPYEQYF. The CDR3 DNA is TGTGCCAGCAGCGTAGGAGTCGGGGGGTGGGGAGGGCCCTACGAGCAGTACTTC.

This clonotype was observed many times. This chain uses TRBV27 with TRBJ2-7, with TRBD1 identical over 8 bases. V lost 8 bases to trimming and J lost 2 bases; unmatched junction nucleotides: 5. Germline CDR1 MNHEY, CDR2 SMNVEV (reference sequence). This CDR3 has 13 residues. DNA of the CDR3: TGTGCCAGCTCGACAGGGGAAACCTACGAGCAGTACTTC. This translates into CASSTGETYEQYF.

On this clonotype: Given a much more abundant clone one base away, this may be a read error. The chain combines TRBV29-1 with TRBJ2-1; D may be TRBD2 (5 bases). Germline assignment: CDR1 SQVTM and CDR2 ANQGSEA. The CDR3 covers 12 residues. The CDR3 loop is CSEKAAYNGQFF. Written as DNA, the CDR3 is TGCAGCGAGAAAGCGGCCTACAATGGGCAGTTCTTC.

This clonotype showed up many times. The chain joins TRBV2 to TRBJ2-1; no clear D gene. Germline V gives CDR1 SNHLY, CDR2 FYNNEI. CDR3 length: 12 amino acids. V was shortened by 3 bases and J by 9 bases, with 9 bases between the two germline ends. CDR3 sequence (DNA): TGTGCCAGCAGTGATTCGTGGGGTGAGCAGTTCTTC. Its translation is CASSDSWGEQFF. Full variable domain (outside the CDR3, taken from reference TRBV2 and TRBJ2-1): EPEVTQTPSHQVTQMGQEVILRCVPISNHLYFYWYRQILGQKVEFLVSFYNNEISEKSEIFDDQFSVERPDGSNFTLKIRSTKLEDSAMYFCASSDSWGEQFFGPGTRLTVL.

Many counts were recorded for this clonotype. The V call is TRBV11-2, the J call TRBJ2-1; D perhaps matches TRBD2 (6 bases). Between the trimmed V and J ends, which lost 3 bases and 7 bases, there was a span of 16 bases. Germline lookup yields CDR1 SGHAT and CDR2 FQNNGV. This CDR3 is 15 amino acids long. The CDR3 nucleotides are TGTGCCAGCAGCTTGATGGCTAGTGGGAGGAATGAGCAGTTCTTC. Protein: CASSLMASGRNEQFF.

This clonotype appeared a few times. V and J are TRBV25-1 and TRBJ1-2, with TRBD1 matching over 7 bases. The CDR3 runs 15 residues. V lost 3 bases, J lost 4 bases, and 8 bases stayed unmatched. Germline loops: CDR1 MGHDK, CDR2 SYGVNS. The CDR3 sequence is CASSDATGALYGYTF. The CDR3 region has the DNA TGTGCCAGCAGTGACGCTACAGGGGCACTCTATGGCTACACCTTC.

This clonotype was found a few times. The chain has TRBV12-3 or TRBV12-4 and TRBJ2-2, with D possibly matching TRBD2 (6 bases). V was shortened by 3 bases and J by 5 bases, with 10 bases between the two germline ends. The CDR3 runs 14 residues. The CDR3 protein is CASSLGLGTGELFF. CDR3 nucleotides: TGTGCCAGCAGTTTGGGACTTGGGACCGGGGAGCTGTTTTTT.

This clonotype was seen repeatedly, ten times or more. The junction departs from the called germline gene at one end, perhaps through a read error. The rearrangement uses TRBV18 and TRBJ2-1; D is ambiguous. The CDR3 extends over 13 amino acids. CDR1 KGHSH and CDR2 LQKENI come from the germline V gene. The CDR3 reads CASSPPHGNEQFF. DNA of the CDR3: TGTGCCAGCTCGCCACCTCATGGCAATGAGCAGTTCTTC.

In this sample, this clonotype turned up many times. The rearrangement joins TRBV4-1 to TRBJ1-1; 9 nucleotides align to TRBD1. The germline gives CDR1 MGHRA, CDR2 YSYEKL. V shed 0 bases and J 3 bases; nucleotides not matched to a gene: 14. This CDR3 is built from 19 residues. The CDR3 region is CASSQEGRSGTGIHTEAFF. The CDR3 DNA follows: TGCGCCAGCAGCCAAGAGGGGAGGTCAGGGACAGGGATTCACACTGAAGCTTTCTTT.